Below, 9 T cell receptor beta chains from the same sample are listed, as sequenced in a study of OX40 agonist ivuxolimab in advanced cancers. TCRdb's copy holds only in-frame clones and misses some; the assay was immunoSEQ multiplex PCR. This sample yields 25,000 to 40,000 clones, of which 65% to 85% are seen a single time; 20% to 25% belongs to the top ten. The material sequenced was CD4+ or CD8+ T cells sorted from blood, taken in a trial of the OX40 agonist ivuxolimab. These TCRs come from an adult with an advanced solid tumor such as melanoma, head and neck, liver or kidney cancer.

This clone was detected once. The V and J genes are TRBV11-2 and TRBJ2-5; 14 bases are a match to TRBD2. This CDR3 contains 16 residues. Germline CDR1 reads SGHAT; CDR2 reads FQNNGV. V was clipped by 5 bases and J by 3 bases; unmatched bases: 5. The CDR3, as DNA: TGTGCCAGCAGCGGGTGGGGACTAGCGGGAGAAGAGACCCAGTACTTC. Translation: CASSGWGLAGEETQYF.

The chain combines TRBV7-4 with TRBJ1-5, with D tentatively TRBD1 (5 bases). Germline CDR1 is SGHVT and CDR2 is SQSDAQ. V lost 8 bases to trimming and J lost 7 bases, with 24 bases between them. The CDR3 length is 16 residues. The CDR3 DNA reads as TGTGCCAGCCGAAGTTTCGGGGGAGGGGCCCAGCAGCCCCAGCATTTT. This translates into CASRSFGGGAQQPQHF.

This clone turned up a few times. The genes are TRBV2 and TRBJ2-2, with 9 bases lining up with TRBD1. The CDR3 has 15 residues. Germline V lookup: CDR1 SNHLY, CDR2 FYNNEI. J gave up 4 bases and V 7 bases, and 7 bases lay outside the gene matches. The CDR3 bases are TGTGCCAGCAAGTGGGGACAGGGTCTCACCGGGGAGCTGTTTTTT. It encodes CASKWGQGLTGELFF.

V and J are TRBV28 and TRBJ2-7; D may correspond to TRBD1 or TRBD2 (5 bases each). V was trimmed by 6 bases and J by 1 base, leaving 13 bases between them. Germline V gene sequence: CDR1 MDHEN, CDR2 SYDVKM. The CDR3 runs 14 residues. CDR3 in amino acids: CASRFPGPSYEQYF. The CDR3 region has the DNA TGTGCCAGCAGATTTCCGGGACCTTCCTACGAGCAGTACTTC.

This sequence joins TRBV11-2 and TRBJ2-7, with 12 bases aligning to TRBD2. The CDR3 consists of 16 residues. The trim removed 3 bases at V and 3 bases at J, leaving 6 bases unmatched. Germline V gene sequence: CDR1 SGHAT, CDR2 FQNNGV. CDR3 in amino acids: CASSLVTSGSLYEQYF. In nucleotides, the CDR3 is TGTGCCAGCAGCTTGGTGACTAGCGGGAGTCTCTACGAGCAGTACTTC.

J is TRBJ2-7 and V is TRBV6-5; TRBD2 agrees at 11 bases. Germline values: CDR1 MNHEY, CDR2 SVGAGI. This CDR3 region has 15 residues. Germline trimming cut 5 bases from V and 1 base from J; bases unmatched to any gene: 4. The CDR3 bases are TGTGCCAGCAGTGGGACTAGCGGTTTTTCCTACGAGCAGTACTTC. Its translation is CASSGTSGFSYEQYF.

This chain links TRBV9 with TRBJ2-5, with 14 bases fitting TRBD2. The junction had 5 bases not matched to a gene; V was cut back by 5 bases and J by 5 bases. The V gene's germline CDR1 is SGDLS and CDR2 YYNGEE. This CDR3 contains 15 residues. The DNA for the CDR3 is TGTGCCAGCAGTCCGGGACTAGCGGGAGAGGAGACCCAGTACTTC. Translated, it gives CASSPGLAGEETQYF.

This sequence joins TRBV5-1 and TRBJ2-3; possibly TRBD2 for D (6 bases). The CDR3 sequence is 15 residues long. Germline V gene lookup returns CDR1 SGHRS and CDR2 YFSETQ. The V end was cut by 3 bases, the J end by 3 bases, with 14 bases between. CDR3 in amino acids: CASSSLTGETDTQYF. CDR3 bases: TGCGCCAGCAGCTCTCTAACGGGAGAAACAGATACGCAGTATTTT.

This chain joins TRBV7-9 and TRBJ2-7; a weak D match, TRBD2 (5 bases). Deletions cut 5 bases from V and 3 bases from J, with 20 bases between. Germline CDR1 is SEHNR and CDR2 is FQNEAQ (reference sequence). CDR3 size: 16 residues. CDR3 nucleotide sequence: TGTGCCAGCAGCCCCCGCGGAGCGAGAGGGAGCTACGAGCAGTACTTC. Its protein is CASSPRGARGSYEQYF. The full variable domain, with the rest looked up from reference TRBV7-9 and TRBJ2-7, is DTGVSQNPRHKITKRGQNVTFRCDPISEHNRLYWYRQTLGQGPEFLTYFQNEAQLEKSRLLSDRFSAERPKGSFSTLEIQRTEQGDSAMYLCASSPRGARGSYEQYFGPGTRLTVT.